Included here is one T cell receptor (beta chain) sequence, with context. Its specificity is not known. A clone one base away is much larger, so this may be a read error. There are 17 residues in the CDR3. Germline loops: CDR1 SGHVS, CDR2 FQNEAQ. After removal of 4 bases from V and 7 bases from J, the junction contained 16 bases not matched to a gene. This record comes from a study of T cell repertoires in cytomegalovirus infection. Study as a whole: CMV infection and matching HLA type were both indicated by public TCR beta signatures.

TCRdb fed the reads into MiXCR, producing one record per CDR3 protein. The sample shows about 680,000 distinct CDR3 sequences, about 24% of them seen only once. Study-level findings and limits: Cumulative frequency of public TCR beta families picked out carriers of CMV plus the relevant HLA. CMV-specific TCR beta clonotypes restricted by HLA-C dominated the ex vivo response.

The receptor's source is a human donor in good health (CMV status not recorded). Some clones in this sample may be carry-over from other donors' samples. The chain carries TRBV7-8 and TRBJ2-1, with 7 bases identical to TRBD2. The sample was CD8+ T cells from PBMCs. DNA of the CDR3: TGTGCCAGCAGCTGGGACGAACAGCGGGGATCGGGGAATGAGCAGTTCTTC. It is translated as CASSWDEQRGSGNEQFF.